This T cell receptor beta chain is drawn from a study of T cell responses to AZD1222 COVID-19 vaccine. Study results and caveats: Spike-specific TCR breadth rose after two AZD1222 doses, and depth rose as well. Across the whole spike, CD4 TCRs peaked at regions 160-218 and 743-854.

Profiled with immunoSEQ multiplex PCR; TCRdb holds only in-frame clones, not every one. In the table there are about 56,000 clones, over 70% of which are singletons. As to this clone: Its antigen is unknown.

Recipients boosted at about 4 weeks or about 12 weeks are pooled. V was shortened by 3 bases and J by 6 bases, with 12 bases between the two germline ends. Looked up from germline, CDR1 is MNHNS and CDR2 is SASEGT. This CDR3 spans 14 amino acids. The clonotype was recovered from an adult who received the AZD1222 COVID-19 vaccine. The J gene is TRBJ2-1, the V gene TRBV6-1; tentatively, D is TRBD2 (5 bases). The specimen comprised peripheral blood, sampled 28 days after the second AZD1222 dose. CDR3 amino acids: CASSERLAANEQFF. The CDR3, as DNA: TGTGCCAGCAGTGAGAGGCTAGCAGCCAATGAGCAGTTCTTC.